Sequencing of this T cell receptor (beta chain) was carried out in a study of radiotherapy plus CTLA-4 blockade in lung cancer listed by TCRdb under 2018. The study in broad terms: Objective responses occurred in about 20% of enrolled patients, and around 29% achieved disease control. Overall study results and their limits: Early dynamic changes in blood T cell clones, together with increased serum interferon-beta after radiation, were reported as the strongest predictors of response. After treatment with radiotherapy and ipilimumab, TCR clones that originated in tumors expanded in peripheral blood.

The CDR3 numbers 15 residues from cysteine through phenylalanine. Only the CDR3 portion is preserved as DNA: 45 bases, with reading frame beginning at the first base. V lost 6 bases and J lost 6 bases, and the count of bases not matched to a germline gene is 11. As encoded in the germline V gene (reference sequence), CDR1 is MNHNY while CDR2 is SVGAGI. The protocol used for the library was the immunoSEQ multiplex PCR assay. TCRdb provides this immuneACCESS table in a form limited to in-frame rearrangements. Some clones are lacking; in checked studies, under half of them reflect an unresolved V gene, and why the rest are absent is not known. The table for this sample lists tens of thousands of clones; approximately 86% of them were counted only once. The ten largest clonotypes hold roughly 17% of the sample. Turning to this clone: Its target antigen remains unknown. Nothing much larger sits one base from this clone, and base qualities are not available.

The study evaluated CTLA-4 blockade (ipilimumab) given together with focal radiation therapy in patients who had chemo-refractory metastatic non-small-cell lung cancer. Here the chain combines TRBV6-6 and TRBJ2-4, and TRBD1 matches 7 of the central bases. The receptor was isolated from a human donor with non-small cell lung cancer that progressed on radiotherapy plus ipilimumab. Sequenced here: peripheral blood, sampled from a patient treated with radiotherapy plus ipilimumab. The sequenced DNA: TGTGCCAGCAGCCAGACAGGGTCGCATGTAAACATTCAGTACTTC. The encoded protein is CASSQTGSHVNIQYF.